This record looks at one T cell receptor (beta chain) sequence and its context. Antigen unknown. These data are taken from a study of PD-L1 blockade in urothelial cancer. Across the study: Starting in about 2014, patients were given atezolizumab (1,200 mg intravenously every 3 weeks). Typically, measured as a median, blood samples had over 120,000 T cells.

Method: immunoSEQ multiplex PCR; TCRdb's copy keeps in-frame clones and lacks some. The sample records approximately 41,000 clones, around 81% being singletons. General study points: TCR clonality was measured in pretreatment peripheral blood. Clonality below the median predicted better survival.

CDR1 is MDHEN and CDR2 is SYDVKM in the germline V gene. This CDR3 is 17 amino acids long. The V and J ends lost 4 bases and 2 bases respectively, with 18 bases between them. Documented time point: pretreatment peripheral blood. Peripheral blood mononuclear cells were collected from every patient before and during treatment, yielding between 1 and 8 samples per patient. This sequence joins TRBV28 and TRBJ1-5; a weak D match, TRBD1 (6 bases). The sequence came from a man older than 75 with urothelial cancer. The sequences come from PBMCs, collected around atezolizumab (anti-PD-L1) treatment. The DNA of the CDR3 is TGTGCCAGCAGTTCTGCAGGGGTCCGTGCGGGCAATCAGCCCCAGCATTTT. Its protein is CASSSAGVRAGNQPQHF.